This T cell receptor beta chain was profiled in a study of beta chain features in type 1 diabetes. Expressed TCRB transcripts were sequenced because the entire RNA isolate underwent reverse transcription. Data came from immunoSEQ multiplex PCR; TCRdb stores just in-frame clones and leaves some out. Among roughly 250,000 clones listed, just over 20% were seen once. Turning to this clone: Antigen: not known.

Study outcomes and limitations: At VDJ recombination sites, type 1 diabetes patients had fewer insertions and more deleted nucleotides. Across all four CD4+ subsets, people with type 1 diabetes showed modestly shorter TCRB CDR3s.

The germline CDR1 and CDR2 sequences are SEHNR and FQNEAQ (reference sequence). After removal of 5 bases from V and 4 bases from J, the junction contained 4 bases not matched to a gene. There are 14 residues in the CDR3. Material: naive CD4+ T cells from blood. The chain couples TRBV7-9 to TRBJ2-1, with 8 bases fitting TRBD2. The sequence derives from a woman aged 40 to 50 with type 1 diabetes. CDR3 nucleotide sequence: TGTGCCAGCAGCGCGGGGGGTCGATACAATGAGCAGTTCTTC. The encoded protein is CASSAGGRYNEQFF.